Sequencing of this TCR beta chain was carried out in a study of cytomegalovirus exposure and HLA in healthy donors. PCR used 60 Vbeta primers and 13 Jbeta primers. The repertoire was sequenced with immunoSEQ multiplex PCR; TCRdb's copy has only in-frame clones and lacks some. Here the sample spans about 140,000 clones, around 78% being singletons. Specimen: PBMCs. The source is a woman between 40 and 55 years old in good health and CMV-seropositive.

CDR3 bases: TGCGCCAGCTCTACAGATTCCGGCGAGCAGTACTTC. It translates to CASSTDSGEQYF. The chain combines TRBV10-1 with TRBJ2-7; D gene ambiguous. The V gene's germline CDR1 is WNHNN and CDR2 SYGVQD (reference sequence). The CDR3 contains 12 residues. The V end was cut by 8 bases, the J end by 6 bases, with 14 bases between.